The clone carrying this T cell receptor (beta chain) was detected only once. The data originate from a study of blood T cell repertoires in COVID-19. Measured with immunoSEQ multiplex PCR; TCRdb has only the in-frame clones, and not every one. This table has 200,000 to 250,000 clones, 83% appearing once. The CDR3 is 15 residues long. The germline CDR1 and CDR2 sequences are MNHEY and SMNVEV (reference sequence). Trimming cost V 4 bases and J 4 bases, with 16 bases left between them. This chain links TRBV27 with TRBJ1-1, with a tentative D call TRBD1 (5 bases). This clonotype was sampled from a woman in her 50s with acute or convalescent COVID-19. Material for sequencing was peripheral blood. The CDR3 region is CASSSVRVWGTEAFF. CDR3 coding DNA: TGTGCCAGCAGTTCCGTCAGGGTGTGGGGCACTGAAGCTTTCTTT.